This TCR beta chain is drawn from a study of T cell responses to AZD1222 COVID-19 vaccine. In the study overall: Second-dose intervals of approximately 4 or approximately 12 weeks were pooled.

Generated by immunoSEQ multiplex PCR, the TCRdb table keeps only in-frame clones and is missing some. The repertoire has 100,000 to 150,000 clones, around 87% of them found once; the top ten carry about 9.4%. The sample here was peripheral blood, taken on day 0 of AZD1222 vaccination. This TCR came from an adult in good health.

CDR3 in amino acids: CASSLAIGSLNEQFF. The DNA of the CDR3 is TGTGCCAGCAGCTTAGCTATAGGCAGCCTCAATGAGCAGTTCTTC. V gene TRBV7-9 combines with J gene TRBJ2-1; D gene uncertain. Between the trimmed V and J ends, which lost 0 bases and 6 bases, there was a span of 12 bases. CDR3 length: 15 residues. The germline CDR1 and CDR2 sequences are SEHNR and FQNEAQ (reference sequence).